These 27 T cell receptor beta chains share one sample of origin, sequenced in a study of blood T cell repertoires in COVID-19. Generated by immunoSEQ multiplex PCR, the TCRdb table keeps only in-frame clones and is missing some. The sample includes fewer than 400,000 clones, around 90% of them seen just once. The sample consisted of peripheral blood. The receptors were sampled from a human donor in a cohort sampled during active COVID-19.

V is TRBV5-1 and J is TRBJ1-1, with 9 bases identical to TRBD1. V trimming: 4 bases; J trimming: 1 base; junction bases outside the gene matches: 14. The CDR3 consists of 18 residues. Germline lookup yields CDR1 SGHRS and CDR2 YFSETQ. The CDR3 reads CASSRSTSQGAGNTEAFF. CDR3 DNA: TGCGCCAGCAGCCGATCAACCTCACAGGGGGCAGGGAACACTGAAGCTTTCTTT.

This clone was seen once. Here the CDR3 reads CASSAQVERHLNNEQFF. As DNA, the CDR3 is TGTGCCAGCAGCGCCCAGGTGGAGCGGCACCTCAACAATGAGCAGTTCTTC. The rearrangement links TRBV13 to TRBJ2-1, with a tentative D call TRBD2 (5 bases). V gave up 5 bases and J gave up 5 bases, with 22 bases separating them. Germline V gives CDR1 PRHDT, CDR2 FYEKMQ (reference sequence). CDR3 length equals 17 residues.

Only a few counts were recorded for this clone. The chain recombines TRBV5-1 with TRBJ1-1; tentatively, D is TRBD1 (5 bases). The germline V gene has CDR1 SGHRS and CDR2 YFSETQ. The CDR3 has 15 residues. The V gene lost 7 bases and the J gene lost 0 bases, with 16 bases spanning the gap. The CDR3: CASGVGAAVNTEAFF. CDR3 bases: TGCGCCAGCGGCGTTGGGGCCGCGGTGAACACTGAAGCTTTCTTT.

V gene TRBV19 combines with J gene TRBJ2-1, with D perhaps TRBD2 (6 bases). Deletions cut 0 bases from V and 6 bases from J, with 24 bases between. Germline assignment: CDR1 LNHDA and CDR2 SQIVND (reference sequence). CDR3 length: 19 residues. CDR3 bases: TGTGCCAGTAGTATAGATCTGGGGCCCGTGGGCGGGATTATCAATGAGCAGTTCTTC. Translation: CASSIDLGPVGGIINEQFF.

This chain uses TRBV6-5 with TRBJ2-5; TRBD1 aligns across 7 bases. The CDR3 covers 14 residues. The junction had 9 bases not matched to a gene; V was cut back by 6 bases and J by 5 bases. CDR1 is MNHEY, CDR2 SVGAGI, per germline. In DNA form, the CDR3 reads TGTGCCAGCAGGGTTACAGGGGAAGGTGAGACCCAGTACTTC. Amino acids: CASRVTGEGETQYF.

The gene calls are TRBV25-1 and TRBJ1-2, with 8 positions matching TRBD1. This CDR3 has 16 residues. V lost 3 bases, J lost 1 base, and 7 bases stayed unmatched. CDR1 is MGHDK and CDR2 is SYGVNS in the germline V gene. CDR3 residues: CASSDPRTGNNYGYTF. CDR3 nucleotide sequence: TGTGCCAGCAGTGACCCCAGGACAGGGAATAACTATGGCTACACCTTC.

The chain combines TRBV2 with TRBJ1-1; TRBD1 is a possible D gene (6 bases). The germline V gene has CDR1 SNHLY and CDR2 FYNNEI. V was clipped by 3 bases and J by 3 bases, with 14 bases between them. There are 15 residues in the CDR3. CDR3 sequence (DNA): TGTGCCAGCAGTGATCGGACAGCAATACACACTGAAGCTTTCTTT. Translation: CASSDRTAIHTEAFF.

This clone has just one count. This chain uses TRBV2 with TRBJ1-4; a possible D gene is TRBD1 (5 bases). The CDR3 totals 14 residues. Germline CDR1 and CDR2: SNHLY and FYNNEI. Trimming took off 3 bases at V and 4 bases at J, with 9 bases between the two ends. CDR3 amino acids: CASSEWGVNEKLFF. In nucleotides, the CDR3 is TGTGCCAGCAGTGAGTGGGGGGTTAATGAAAAACTGTTTTTT.

The chain has TRBV9 and TRBJ1-2; 9 bases match TRBD1. The V gene end was trimmed by 3 bases and the J gene end by 5 bases; junction bases not matched to a gene: 35. In germline, CDR1 is SGDLS, CDR2 YYNGEE. The CDR3 sequence is 24 residues long. The CDR3 reads CASSARPALDLGRGTGREPYGYTF. The CDR3 DNA reads as TGTGCCAGCAGCGCCCGACCTGCCTTGGATCTCGGTCGAGGGACAGGGCGGGAACCATATGGCTACACCTTC. Full variable domain (missing parts from reference TRBV9 and TRBJ1-2): DSGVTQTPKHLITATGQRVTLRCSPRSGDLSVYWYQQSLDQGLQFLIQYYNGEERAKGNILERFSAQQFPDLHSELNLSSLELGDSALYFCASSARPALDLGRGTGREPYGYTFGSGTRLTVV.

The J gene is TRBJ1-1, the V gene TRBV6-5; possibly TRBD1 for D (5 bases). V was clipped by 6 bases and J by 3 bases, with 14 bases between them. The CDR3 totals 14 residues. Germline V gene lookup returns CDR1 MNHEY and CDR2 SVGAGI. CDR3 region: CASRQERGDTEAFF. The CDR3 DNA reads as TGTGCCAGCAGACAGGAACGGGGGGACACTGAAGCTTTCTTT.

The rearrangement uses TRBV7-9 and TRBJ2-5; D gene uncertain. Trimming left V 2 bases short and J 5 bases short, with 9 bases between. From germline, CDR1 is SEHNR and CDR2 FQNEAQ (reference sequence). This CDR3 contains 13 residues. CDR3 nucleotide sequence: TGTGCCAGCAGCTTATCTACGTCCGAGACCCAGTACTTC. It yields the protein CASSLSTSETQYF.

This chain joins TRBV24-1 and TRBJ1-5; possible D gene TRBD1, 5 bases. Trimming removed 7 bases at V and 2 bases at J, with 8 bases between. Germline V gives CDR1 KGHDR, CDR2 SFDVKD. This CDR3 is built from 13 residues. The CDR3 sequence is CATRGGGNQPQHF. As DNA, the CDR3 is TGTGCCACCAGAGGAGGGGGCAATCAGCCCCAGCATTTT.

In this sample, this clone turned up once. This chain links TRBV28 with TRBJ2-5; TRBD2 matches 9 bases. J was trimmed by 3 bases and V by 5 bases; bases with no gene match: 7. CDR1 and CDR2 from the germline V gene are MDHEN and SYDVKM. CDR3 size: 15 residues. The chain's CDR3 is CASSPLTSGKETQYF. CDR3 nucleotide sequence: TGTGCCAGCAGTCCTCTGACTAGCGGTAAAGAGACCCAGTACTTC.

The CDR3 loop is CASSPGAGSYNEQFF. The CDR3 DNA reads as TGTGCCAGCAGCCCAGGGGCCGGCTCCTACAATGAGCAGTTCTTC. The rearrangement uses TRBV7-3 and TRBJ2-1; D is perhaps TRBD1 (6 bases). The ends were cut back, 5 bases at V and 0 bases at J, with 11 bases in the middle. Germline CDR1 SGHTA, CDR2 FQGTGA. This CDR3 spans 15 amino acids.

CDR3 sequence (DNA): TGCGCCAGCAACCCGGGGGTCAAGCGGAAAGAGACCCAGTACTTC. Protein product: CASNPGVKRKETQYF. The genes are TRBV5-1 and TRBJ2-5; possible D gene TRBD2, 6 bases. The CDR3 sequence is 15 residues long. Germline lookup yields CDR1 SGHRS and CDR2 YFSETQ. V lost 6 bases, J lost 3 bases, and 18 bases lay in between.

This sequence joins TRBV2 and TRBJ1-4; D not certain. Germline V gene lookup returns CDR1 SNHLY and CDR2 FYNNEI. The CDR3 is made up of 14 amino acids. V shed 2 bases and J shed 5 bases, with 9 bases lying between them. The chain's CDR3 is CASSEIGRNEKLFF. CDR3 nucleotide sequence: TGTGCCAGCAGTGAAATTGGCAGGAATGAAAAACTGTTTTTT.

CDR3 DNA sequence: TGTGCCAGCAGCCAAGGTTCAGGGGGCGAGAACACTGAAGCTTTCTTT. This encodes CASSQGSGGENTEAFF. The V call is TRBV3-1 (or the pseudogene TRBV3-2), the J call TRBJ1-1; 8 nucleotides match TRBD1. V gave up 1 base and J gave up 1 base; unmatched junction bases: 5. CDR3 length: 16 residues. Germline V gene data show CDR1 as LGHDT and CDR2 as YNNKEL (reference sequence).

V gene TRBV7-2 combines with J gene TRBJ2-7; the match to TRBD1 covers 7 bases. The germline V gene encodes CDR1 SGHTA and CDR2 FQGNSA. This CDR3 is 14 amino acids long. With V trimmed by 3 bases and J by 7 bases, 9 bases remained unmatched. This CDR3 is CASSFPDRAREQYF. CDR3 DNA: TGTGCCAGCAGCTTCCCCGACAGGGCGCGAGAGCAGTACTTC.

CDR3 protein: CATSRGKQETYGYTF. CDR3 in DNA: TGTGCCACCAGCAGGGGGAAACAGGAGACCTATGGCTACACCTTC. The J gene is TRBJ1-2, the V gene TRBV15, with D possibly being TRBD1 (5 bases). Germline V gene data show CDR1 as LNHNV and CDR2 as YYDKDF (reference sequence). The length of the CDR3 is 15 residues. Trimming removed 3 bases at V and 4 bases at J, with 15 bases between.

The chain employs TRBV18 and TRBJ2-5; D remains unclear. The CDR3 has 12 residues. Trimming left V 5 bases short and J 3 bases short, with 7 bases between. Per germline, CDR1 KGHSH and CDR2 LQKENI. CDR3 bases: TGTGCCAGCTCAGCCAGCGAAGAGACCCAGTACTTC. It yields the protein CASSASEETQYF.

The V gene is TRBV7-2, the J gene TRBJ1-1, with D hard to call. The CDR3 spans 15 residues. V lost 3 bases and J 7 bases, leaving 18 bases between the germline ends. Germline V gives CDR1 SGHTA, CDR2 FQGNSA. CDR3 coding DNA: TGTGCCAGCAGCTTCCAGTTTGAGGGTTTGGGTGAAGCTTTCTTT. Amino acid sequence: CASSFQFEGLGEAFF.

The genes are TRBV5-1 and TRBJ2-2; D is perhaps TRBD2 (5 bases). Germline CDR1 SGHRS, CDR2 YFSETQ. The CDR3 covers 15 residues. Trimming left V 7 bases short and J 1 base short, with 14 bases between. The chain's CDR3 is CASRNSAGNTGELFF. The CDR3 DNA follows: TGCGCCAGCCGCAACAGCGCGGGGAACACCGGGGAGCTGTTTTTT.

This clone was recorded only once. The V call is TRBV5-1, the J call TRBJ1-5; D might be TRBD1 (5 bases). V was cut by 1 base and J by 5 bases, with 10 bases left in between. The CDR3 covers 14 residues. CDR1 is SGHRS and CDR2 is YFSETQ in the germline V gene. CDR3 sequence (DNA): TGCGCCAGCAGCTTGAGGTCAGGGTATCAGCCCCAGCATTTT. Its translation: CASSLRSGYQPQHF.

The CDR3, as DNA: TGTGCCAGCAGCCAAGGGGGCGGCGGTGAGCAGTTCTTC. It encodes CASSQGGGGEQFF. V gene TRBV3-1 (or the pseudogene TRBV3-2) combines with J gene TRBJ2-1, with D possibly being TRBD1 (5 bases). CDR1 is LGHDT, CDR2 YNNKEL, per germline (reference sequence). Trimming left V 1 base short and J 9 bases short, with 10 bases between. The CDR3 totals 13 residues.

The chain joins TRBV10-3 to TRBJ2-1, with TRBD2 matching over 9 bases. The CDR3 loop spans 15 amino acids. Trimming removed 10 bases from V and 0 bases from J; junction bases left unmatched: 7. Germline CDR1 ENHRY, CDR2 SYGVKD. DNA of the CDR3: TGTGCCACGCATAATAGCGGGGGCTCCTACAATGAGCAGTTCTTC. It encodes CATHNSGGSYNEQFF.

The chain is built from TRBV6-6 and TRBJ2-7; the D is unclear. The CDR3 contains 14 residues. V gave up 5 bases and J gave up 2 bases, with 13 bases separating them. In germline, CDR1 is MNHNY, CDR2 SVGAGI (reference sequence). The CDR3 DNA is TGTGCCAGCAGTGGCAACATACCGCCCTACGAGCAGTACTTC. Amino acid sequence: CASSGNIPPYEQYF.

This chain joins TRBV7-9 and TRBJ1-2; the D is unclear. Germline-derived CDR1 and CDR2 are SEHNR and FQNEAQ (reference sequence). CDR3 length: 13 residues. Trimming removed 7 bases at V and 9 bases at J, with 18 bases between. CDR3 sequence reads: CASTDSPSISYTF. CDR3 nucleotides: TGTGCCAGCACTGACTCACCGAGTATTAGCTACACCTTC.